These 15 T cell receptor beta chains were sequenced from one sample in a study of blood T cell repertoires in COVID-19. Measured with immunoSEQ multiplex PCR; TCRdb has only the in-frame clones, and not every one. Of about 150,000 clones listed, about 89% are singletons. Sequencing was performed on peripheral blood. The origin of the receptors is a man between 50 and 59 years old with acute or convalescent COVID-19.

CDR3 protein: CASSLSPTATYGYTF. The CDR3, as DNA: TGTGCCAGCAGTTTATCCCCGACAGCAACCTATGGCTACACCTTC. The genes are TRBV28 and TRBJ1-2; TRBD1 is a possible D gene (5 bases). The CDR3 is 15 residues long. Germline V gives CDR1 MDHEN, CDR2 SYDVKM. The ends were cut back, 1 base at V and 4 bases at J, with 13 bases in the middle.

This clone was observed once. The CDR3 sequence: CASSLKRGTTYEQYF. The CDR3 DNA reads as TGTGCCAGTAGTTTAAAGCGGGGAACAACCTACGAGCAGTACTTC. The chain is built from TRBV19 and TRBJ2-7, with 7 bases lining up with TRBD2. Losses at the gene ends were 5 bases for V and 2 bases for J; bases not matched to a gene: 9. The length of the CDR3 is 15 residues. CDR1 is LNHDA and CDR2 is SQIVND in the germline V gene (reference sequence).

The chain joins TRBV6-6 to TRBJ2-3; 8 bases fit TRBD1. From germline, CDR1 is MNHNY and CDR2 SVGAGI (reference sequence). This CDR3 has 17 residues. J lost 2 bases, V lost 5 bases, and 12 bases had no gene match. The CDR3 loop is CASSLRTGLTFTDTQYF. The CDR3 DNA reads TGTGCCAGCAGTCTTCGGACAGGGCTAACTTTCACAGATACGCAGTATTTT.

The V and J genes are TRBV5-6 and TRBJ2-5; D possibly corresponds to TRBD1 (5 bases). Germline-derived CDR1 and CDR2 are SGHDT and YYEEEE. Trimming removed 5 bases from V and 2 bases from J, with 10 bases in between. CDR3 length: 13 residues. The CDR3 loop reads CASRSKGQETQYF. The CDR3 DNA is TGTGCCAGCAGGTCGAAGGGGCAAGAGACCCAGTACTTC.

This sequence joins TRBV21-1 and TRBJ2-1; TRBD2 is the table's D call, not checked against the DNA. TRBV21-1 is a documented pseudogene. This CDR3 is 14 amino acids long. Here the CDR3 DNA reads TGTGCCAGCAGCAAACATCCGACTCGGAATGAGCAGTTCTTC. Its protein product is CASSKHPTRNEQFF.

The chain combines TRBV5-1 with TRBJ2-2, with TRBD1 matching 8 bases. The CDR3 loop spans 15 amino acids. Germline CDR1 reads SGHRS; CDR2 reads YFSETQ. Losses at the gene ends were 4 bases for V and 2 bases for J; bases not matched to a gene: 4. The CDR3 sequence: CASSAGQGNTGELFF. CDR3 DNA: TGCGCCAGCAGCGCCGGACAGGGCAACACCGGGGAGCTGTTTTTT.

The chain has TRBV5-1 and TRBJ2-5; the D gene is possibly TRBD1 (6 bases). CDR3 length: 14 amino acids. Germline CDR1 reads SGHRS; CDR2 reads YFSETQ. The ends were cut back, 0 bases at V and 2 bases at J, with 8 bases in the middle. The CDR3 nucleotides are TGCGCCAGCAGCTTGGGGACAGTTCAAGAGACCCAGTACTTC. This sequence encodes CASSLGTVQETQYF.

This chain joins TRBV5-4 and TRBJ1-1; a weak D match, TRBD1 (6 bases). The CDR3 is 16 amino acids. CDR1 is SGHNT, CDR2 YYREEE, per germline (reference sequence). The V and J ends lost 3 bases and 4 bases respectively, with 19 bases between them. The DNA of the CDR3 is TGTGCCAGCAGCTCTGGTGTGGGTCAGGGGCCCACTGAAGCTTTCTTT. This gives the protein CASSSGVGQGPTEAFF.

The V call is TRBV28, the J call TRBJ1-4; a weak D match, TRBD1 (6 bases). Germline V gene data show CDR1 as MDHEN and CDR2 as SYDVKM. V was clipped by 5 bases and J by 11 bases, with 15 bases between them. This CDR3 spans 13 amino acids. In DNA, the CDR3 is TGTGCCAGCAGTATCCTTGCAGGGGCGAAACTGTTTTTT. Encoded protein: CASSILAGAKLFF.

V usage is TRBV25-1 and J usage is TRBJ2-5, with 9 positions matching TRBD1. CDR1 is MGHDK and CDR2 is SYGVNS in the germline V gene. This CDR3 has 14 amino acids. V dropped 3 bases and J dropped 4; count of bases not matched to a gene: 3. The CDR3 DNA follows: TGTGCCAGCAGTGAGTACAGGGGGCGAGAGACCCAGTACTTC. Translated, it gives CASSEYRGRETQYF.

V usage is TRBV7-3 and J usage is TRBJ2-5; possibly TRBD2 for D (5 bases). The germline gives CDR1 SGHTA, CDR2 FQGTGA. The CDR3 covers 13 residues. The ends were cut back, 5 bases at V and 0 bases at J, with 7 bases in the middle. The CDR3 is CASSLDYQETQYF. CDR3 DNA sequence: TGTGCCAGCAGCCTGGACTACCAAGAGACCCAGTACTTC.

The genes are TRBV7-3 and TRBJ2-1; 7 bases align to TRBD2. With V trimmed by 4 bases and J by 15 bases, 12 bases remained unmatched. CDR3 length equals 13 residues. In germline, CDR1 is SGHTA, CDR2 FQGTGA. This CDR3 is CASSSGLPQLLFF. The CDR3 DNA reads TGTGCCAGCAGCTCGGGACTACCCCAGTTATTGTTCTTC.

This clone was picked up one time. The chain employs TRBV3-1 (or the pseudogene TRBV3-2) and TRBJ1-2; the D gene is possibly TRBD1 (5 bases). The CDR3 has 13 amino acids. Germline V gene sequence: CDR1 LGHDT, CDR2 YNNKEL (reference sequence). The V end was cut by 4 bases, the J end by 6 bases, with 12 bases between. The CDR3 DNA reads TGTGCCAGCAGCCGAGGGGAGGGGAATGGCTACACCTTC. This gives the protein CASSRGEGNGYTF.

V usage is TRBV5-5 and J usage is TRBJ2-2, with D hard to call. Germline V gene lookup returns CDR1 SGHKS and CDR2 YYEKEE (reference sequence). V gave up 4 bases and J gave up 4 bases, with 8 bases separating them. The CDR3 is 13 amino acids. CDR3 sequence (DNA): TGTGCCAGCAGCCCTAGTTTCACCGGGGAGCTGTTTTTT. Its translation is CASSPSFTGELFF.

The rearrangement uses TRBV3-1 (or the pseudogene TRBV3-2) and TRBJ2-2; TRBD2 aligns across 8 bases. The CDR3 consists of 17 residues. Germline CDR1 reads LGHDT; CDR2 reads YNNKEL (reference sequence). J gave up 3 bases and V 3 bases, and 9 bases lay outside the gene matches. CDR3 region: CASSHTFGGGYTGELFF. The CDR3 nucleotides are TGTGCCAGCAGCCACACCTTCGGGGGGGGCTACACCGGGGAGCTGTTTTTT.